The rows below give T cell receptor beta chains drawn from one sample of a study of post-analysis software for immune sequencing data. TCRdb recomputed calls from the PCR reads with MiXCR, one row per CDR3 protein. The table includes hundreds of thousands of distinct CDR3 sequences, 25% to 30% detected once. Sequenced: blood. All receptors come from a girl between 5 and 17 years old with multiple sclerosis. Each CDR3 is given with its conserved first and last residue. A D gene is named only where the DNA matches it firmly. Expanded clones get a size class; other rows say once, few or many, or leave the size out.

abundance: few; v_gene: TRBV4-3; len: 15; d_gene: .; j_gene: TRBJ1-1; CDR3nt: TGCGCCAGCAGCCAAAACAACAGGGTGGGCACTGAAGCTTTCTTT; CDR3aa: CASSQNNRVGTEAFF
abundance: .; v_gene: TRBV3-1; len: 17; d_gene: TRBD2; j_gene: TRBJ2-1; CDR3nt: TGTGCCAGCAGCCAAGATAGACTAGCGGGAGGAGAAAATGAGCAGTTCTTC; CDR3aa: CASSQDRLAGGENEQFF
abundance: .; v_gene: TRBV2; len: 14; d_gene: .; j_gene: TRBJ2-6; CDR3nt: TGTGCCAGAGACGGGGGCTCTGGGGCCAACGTCCTGACTTTC; CDR3aa: CARDGGSGANVLTF
abundance: once; v_gene: TRBV20-1; len: 15; d_gene: TRBD2; j_gene: TRBJ2-5; CDR3nt: TGCGGGTTACCGGGACTAGCGGGAGCGCAAGAGACCCAGTACTTC; CDR3aa: CGLPGLAGAQETQYF
abundance: many; v_gene: TRBV5-5; len: 12; d_gene: .; j_gene: TRBJ2-3; CDR3nt: TGTGCCAGCAGCTTGAATCCAGATACGCAGTATTTT; CDR3aa: CASSLNPDTQYF
abundance: .; v_gene: TRBV20-1; len: 14; d_gene: .; j_gene: TRBJ2-2; CDR3nt: TGCAGTGCTAGAGGAGAGCGGGCGGGCGGGGAGCTGTTTTTT; CDR3aa: CSARGERAGGELFF
abundance: few; v_gene: TRBV4-3; len: 16; d_gene: TRBD2; j_gene: TRBJ2-2; CDR3nt: TGCACCAGCAGCCCGCGGCGGGGGACGGGCACCGGGGAGCTGTTTTTT; CDR3aa: CTSSPRRGTGTGELFF
abundance: .; v_gene: TRBV24-1; len: 14; d_gene: TRBD1; j_gene: TRBJ1-6; CDR3nt: TGTGCCACCAGTGATGGGACAGAGAATTCACCCCTCCACTTT; CDR3aa: CATSDGTENSPLHF
abundance: .; v_gene: TRBV5-1; len: 15; d_gene: .; j_gene: TRBJ2-1; CDR3nt: TGCGCCAGCAGCCTCGCCCTAGGGGGAAGGAATGAGCAGTTCTTC; CDR3aa: CASSLALGGRNEQFF
abundance: .; v_gene: TRBV2; len: 12; d_gene: .; j_gene: TRBJ2-7; CDR3nt: TGTGCCAGCAGTGGGTCGTTCTACGAGCAGTACTTC; CDR3aa: CASSGSFYEQYF
abundance: few; v_gene: TRBV29-1; len: 12; d_gene: .; j_gene: TRBJ1-2; CDR3nt: TGCAGCGTTGTCTCGGGAACGAATGGCTACACCTTC; CDR3aa: CSVVSGTNGYTF
abundance: few; v_gene: TRBV10-3; len: 16; d_gene: TRBD1; j_gene: TRBJ2-4; CDR3nt: TGTGCCATCAGTGATGGACAGGGAGGAACCAAAAACATTCAGTACTTC; CDR3aa: CAISDGQGGTKNIQYF
abundance: .; v_gene: TRBV6-6; len: 13; d_gene: .; j_gene: TRBJ1-5; CDR3nt: TGTGCCGGGGGGGGGACGGTCAATCAGCCCCAGCATTTT; CDR3aa: CAGGGTVNQPQHF
abundance: .; v_gene: TRBV12-3/TRBV12-4; len: 15; d_gene: TRBD1; j_gene: TRBJ2-5; CDR3nt: TGTGCCAGCAGTTATATGGCAGGGGGCCTAGAGACCCAGTACTTC; CDR3aa: CASSYMAGGLETQYF
abundance: once; v_gene: TRBV7-9; len: 15; d_gene: TRBD1; j_gene: TRBJ2-2; CDR3nt: TGTGCCAGCAGCTCCATGACAGGGGAGACCGGGGAGCTGTTTTTT; CDR3aa: CASSSMTGETGELFF
abundance: .; v_gene: TRBV29-1; len: 16; d_gene: TRBD1; j_gene: TRBJ1-4; CDR3nt: TGCAGCGTTGAAGATCCTTGGGGGACAGGGGCGCGAAAACTGTTTTTT; CDR3aa: CSVEDPWGTGARKLFF
abundance: once; v_gene: TRBV7-2; len: 16; d_gene: .; j_gene: TRBJ2-3; CDR3nt: TGTGCCAGCAGCCCCGGACTTCTCTATAGCACAGATACGCAGTATTTT; CDR3aa: CASSPGLLYSTDTQYF
abundance: few; v_gene: TRBV10-3; len: 16; d_gene: TRBD1; j_gene: TRBJ2-1; CDR3nt: TGTGCCATCAGTGAAGGGGGACAGGGGTTCGACAATGAGCAGTTCTTC; CDR3aa: CAISEGGQGFDNEQFF
abundance: .; v_gene: TRBV12-3/TRBV12-4; len: 15; d_gene: .; j_gene: TRBJ2-7; CDR3nt: TGTGCCAGCAGCCTTACCCATAGGGTTCCCTACGAGCAGTACTTC; CDR3aa: CASSLTHRVPYEQYF
abundance: few; v_gene: TRBV12-3/TRBV12-4; len: 12; d_gene: .; j_gene: TRBJ1-4; CDR3nt: TGTGCCAGCAGTCCCCGTCCTGAAAAACTGTTTTTT; CDR3aa: CASSPRPEKLFF
abundance: .; v_gene: TRBV4-1; len: 14; d_gene: .; j_gene: TRBJ2-7; CDR3nt: TGCGCCAGCAGCCTCGCGACAGGTTCCTACGAGCAGTACTTC; CDR3aa: CASSLATGSYEQYF
abundance: .; v_gene: TRBV20-1; len: 14; d_gene: .; j_gene: TRBJ2-3; CDR3nt: TGCAGTGCTAGAGTCGGGACGGGGATTGATGCGCAGTATTTT; CDR3aa: CSARVGTGIDAQYF
abundance: .; v_gene: TRBV11-1; len: 15; d_gene: TRBD1; j_gene: TRBJ1-2; CDR3nt: TGTGCCAGCAGCCCTAACAGGGGTGGCGGTCATGGCTACACCTTC; CDR3aa: CASSPNRGGGHGYTF
abundance: few; v_gene: TRBV24-1; len: 16; d_gene: .; j_gene: TRBJ1-5; CDR3nt: TGTGCCACCAGTGATTCTCTCCGAGGTGGCAATCAGCCCCAGCATTTT; CDR3aa: CATSDSLRGGNQPQHF
abundance: .; v_gene: TRBV7-2; len: 13; d_gene: TRBD1; j_gene: TRBJ1-5; CDR3nt: TGTGCCAGCAGCGCCCGGGACAGCTCGCCCCAGCATTTT; CDR3aa: CASSARDSSPQHF
abundance: few; v_gene: TRBV20-1; len: 14; d_gene: .; j_gene: TRBJ1-5; CDR3nt: TGCAGTGCTCCCCCCGCCAGGGCGGTTCAGCCCCAGCATTTT; CDR3aa: CSAPPARAVQPQHF
abundance: .; v_gene: TRBV4-1; len: 16; d_gene: .; j_gene: TRBJ1-5; CDR3nt: TGCGCCAGCAGCCAAGGATCTCAACAGACCAATCAGCCCCAGCATTTT; CDR3aa: CASSQGSQQTNQPQHF
abundance: .; v_gene: TRBV15; len: 14; d_gene: .; j_gene: TRBJ1-5; CDR3nt: TGTGCCACCAGCAGAGTGGATGGCAATCAGCCCCAGCATTTT; CDR3aa: CATSRVDGNQPQHF
abundance: .; v_gene: TRBV7-2; len: 15; d_gene: TRBD2; j_gene: TRBJ2-3; CDR3nt: TGTGCCAGCAGCTTACAGCGGGGGGCCGCAGATACGCAGTATTTT; CDR3aa: CASSLQRGAADTQYF
abundance: .; v_gene: TRBV5-5; len: 13; d_gene: .; j_gene: TRBJ2-3; CDR3nt: TGTGCCAGCAGCTTGGTAGACCTTGGGACGCAGTATTTT; CDR3aa: CASSLVDLGTQYF
abundance: few; v_gene: TRBV3-1; len: 15; d_gene: TRBD2; j_gene: TRBJ2-1; CDR3nt: TGTGCCAGCAGCCAAGGTCGGACTAGCCACAATGAGCAGTTCTTC; CDR3aa: CASSQGRTSHNEQFF
abundance: .; v_gene: TRBV5-1; len: 15; d_gene: TRBD1; j_gene: TRBJ2-2; CDR3nt: TGCGCCAGCAGCCCGAGACAGGGATACACCGGGGAGCTGTTTTTT; CDR3aa: CASSPRQGYTGELFF
abundance: .; v_gene: TRBV2; len: 11; d_gene: .; j_gene: TRBJ1-1; CDR3nt: TGTGCCAGCAGTGAGGTCCTTGAAGCTTTCTTT; CDR3aa: CASSEVLEAFF
abundance: few; v_gene: TRBV5-1; len: 14; d_gene: TRBD1; j_gene: TRBJ2-1; CDR3nt: TGCGCCAGTAGCTCCCGGACAGGCGACAATGAGCAGTTCTTC; CDR3aa: CASSSRTGDNEQFF
abundance: few; v_gene: TRBV20-1; len: 12; d_gene: .; j_gene: TRBJ2-7; CDR3nt: TGCAGTGCGTCAGTGGGGGCTTACGAGCAGTACTTC; CDR3aa: CSASVGAYEQYF
abundance: .; v_gene: TRBV20-1; len: 14; d_gene: .; j_gene: TRBJ2-1; CDR3nt: TGCAGTGCTAGTTCGCGGGACAGTGGTGATGAGCAGTTCTTC; CDR3aa: CSASSRDSGDEQFF
abundance: .; v_gene: TRBV5-1; len: 15; d_gene: TRBD1; j_gene: TRBJ2-1; CDR3nt: TGCGCCAGCACCCCAGGGGGGACAGGGGACTTCGAGCAGTTCTTC; CDR3aa: CASTPGGTGDFEQFF
abundance: .; v_gene: TRBV12-3/TRBV12-4; len: 15; d_gene: .; j_gene: TRBJ2-5; CDR3nt: TGTGCCGGCAGTTCCGGCCTTGGGCTCCAAGAGACCCAGTACTTC; CDR3aa: CAGSSGLGLQETQYF
abundance: .; v_gene: TRBV11-2; len: 13; d_gene: .; j_gene: TRBJ1-2; CDR3nt: TGTGCCAGCAGCTTAGGACGTCTCTATGGCTACACCTTC; CDR3aa: CASSLGRLYGYTF
abundance: few; v_gene: TRBV7-7; len: 16; d_gene: TRBD2; j_gene: TRBJ2-5; CDR3nt: TGTGCCGGCAGCTCGGGACTAGCGGGAAGGCAAGAGACCCAGTACTTC; CDR3aa: CAGSSGLAGRQETQYF
abundance: many; v_gene: TRBV15; len: 13; d_gene: .; j_gene: TRBJ2-4; CDR3nt: TGTGCCACCAGCAGAGCAGGCTCCAACATTCAGTACTTC; CDR3aa: CATSRAGSNIQYF
abundance: .; v_gene: TRBV4-3; len: 16; d_gene: .; j_gene: TRBJ2-3; CDR3nt: TGCGCCAGCAGCCAGCAACAAGGGCTCGGCACAGATACGCAGTATTTT; CDR3aa: CASSQQQGLGTDTQYF
abundance: few; v_gene: TRBV29-1; len: 13; d_gene: .; j_gene: TRBJ1-2; CDR3nt: TGCAGCGTAGAGTCCCTTTCTAACTATGGCTACACCTTC; CDR3aa: CSVESLSNYGYTF
abundance: .; v_gene: TRBV4-1; len: 14; d_gene: .; j_gene: TRBJ2-7; CDR3nt: TGCGCCAACAGCCATCCGGGACACGTCTACGAGCAGTACTTC; CDR3aa: CANSHPGHVYEQYF
abundance: few; v_gene: TRBV11-2; len: 17; d_gene: TRBD2; j_gene: TRBJ2-3; CDR3nt: TGTGCCAGCAGCTTAGGAGGCCCTAGCGGGAGGACAGATACGCAGTATTTT; CDR3aa: CASSLGGPSGRTDTQYF
abundance: .; v_gene: TRBV3-1; len: 19; d_gene: TRBD1; j_gene: TRBJ2-4; CDR3nt: TGTGCCAGCAGCTCTCGCGGGGGACAGGGGTACTTAGCCAAAAACATTCAGTACTTC; CDR3aa: CASSSRGGQGYLAKNIQYF
abundance: .; v_gene: TRBV7-9; len: 15; d_gene: .; j_gene: TRBJ2-2; CDR3nt: TGTGCCAGCAGCCCTACCGGGACCGCCACCGGGGAGCTGTTTTTT; CDR3aa: CASSPTGTATGELFF
abundance: few; v_gene: TRBV6-5; len: 11; d_gene: .; j_gene: TRBJ2-1; CDR3nt: TGTGCCAGCAGGCGTGGTTATGAGCAGTTCTTC; CDR3aa: CASRRGYEQFF
abundance: many; v_gene: TRBV5-1; len: 13; d_gene: .; j_gene: TRBJ1-5; CDR3nt: TGTGCCAGCAGCTTAGCGGGGGATCAGCCCCAGCATTTT; CDR3aa: CASSLAGDQPQHF
abundance: .; v_gene: TRBV9; len: 12; d_gene: .; j_gene: TRBJ1-2; CDR3nt: TGTGCCAGCAGCGCTGACAGATGGGGCTACACCTTC; CDR3aa: CASSADRWGYTF
abundance: .; v_gene: TRBV29-1; len: 12; d_gene: .; j_gene: TRBJ2-1; CDR3nt: TGCAGCGTTGGGAGAGGAAACAATGAGCAGTTCTTC; CDR3aa: CSVGRGNNEQFF
abundance: few; v_gene: TRBV5-5; len: 14; d_gene: TRBD1; j_gene: TRBJ2-7; CDR3nt: TGTGCCAGCAGCTCGACAGGGAGCCCCCTCGAGCAGTACTTC; CDR3aa: CASSSTGSPLEQYF
abundance: .; v_gene: TRBV20-1; len: 13; d_gene: .; j_gene: TRBJ2-5; CDR3nt: TGCAGTGCAACGGACCAGCCCCAAGAGACCCAGTACTTC; CDR3aa: CSATDQPQETQYF
abundance: many; v_gene: TRBV6-5; len: 18; d_gene: TRBD1; j_gene: TRBJ2-1; CDR3nt: TGTGCCAGCAGTTACTACTCCTCAGGGACAGGGGAAAACAATGAGCAGTTCTTC; CDR3aa: CASSYYSSGTGENNEQFF
abundance: few; v_gene: TRBV9; len: 16; d_gene: TRBD2; j_gene: TRBJ2-5; CDR3nt: TGTGCCAGCAGCTTAGGACTAGCGGGCCTCCAAGAGACCCAGTACTTC; CDR3aa: CASSLGLAGLQETQYF
abundance: few; v_gene: TRBV29-1; len: 14; d_gene: .; j_gene: TRBJ1-2; CDR3nt: TGCAGCGTTGAAGATCAGTGGCAGGGGAGGGGCTACACCTTC; CDR3aa: CSVEDQWQGRGYTF
abundance: few; v_gene: TRBV6-5; len: 15; d_gene: .; j_gene: TRBJ2-3; CDR3nt: TGTGCCAGCAGTGCCTGGCGGGGAGGCACAGATACGCAGTATTTT; CDR3aa: CASSAWRGGTDTQYF
abundance: .; v_gene: TRBV2; len: 11; d_gene: TRBD2; j_gene: TRBJ2-3; CDR3nt: TGTGCCGGACGGGGGGGACCTACGCAGTATTTT; CDR3aa: CAGRGGPTQYF
abundance: few; v_gene: TRBV4-3; len: 15; d_gene: .; j_gene: TRBJ2-3; CDR3nt: TGCGCCAGCAGCCAAGAGGGGCGGGTGGCAGATACGCAGTATTTT; CDR3aa: CASSQEGRVADTQYF
abundance: .; v_gene: TRBV2; len: 17; d_gene: TRBD1; j_gene: TRBJ2-6; CDR3nt: TGTGCCAGCCGGGGCCCGCAGGGGGCCTCTGGGGCCAACGTCCTGACTTTC; CDR3aa: CASRGPQGASGANVLTF